These 3 T cell receptor beta chains were all obtained from the same sample, sequenced in a study of control samples from healthy donors and cancer patients. Profiling relied on immunoSEQ multiplex PCR, and the TCRdb table lists in-frame clones only, not all of them. This table has 82,000 or so clones, approximately 94% appearing once. The sample was blood. The origin of the receptors is a woman younger than 35 in good health.

This chain uses TRBV27 with TRBJ2-7; D may match TRBD1 or TRBD2 (5 bases each). Germline V lookup: CDR1 MNHEY, CDR2 SMNVEV (reference sequence). V lost 9 bases and J lost 0, with 15 bases in between. The CDR3 consists of 14 residues. This CDR3 is CASARGTLSYEQYF. The CDR3 region has the DNA TGTGCCAGTGCCCGGGGCACCCTCTCCTACGAGCAGTACTTC.

This rearrangement joins TRBV27 to TRBJ1-1, with a weak D call TRBD1 (6 bases). This CDR3 region has 13 residues. V was pared by 3 bases and J by 5 bases, with 10 bases between. Germline loops: CDR1 MNHEY, CDR2 SMNVEV (reference sequence). Written as DNA, the CDR3 is TGTGCCAGCAGTTTCAGGGGTCAAACTGAAGCTTTCTTT. Translation gives CASSFRGQTEAFF.

This clone was seen once. The chain couples TRBV5-1 to TRBJ2-6; 9 positions agree with TRBD1. V lost 2 bases and J lost 0; bases outside the gene matches: 6. CDR3 length: 18 residues. The germline V gene has CDR1 SGHRS and CDR2 YFSETQ. The CDR3 sequence is CASSLQGAIGSGANVLTF. CDR3 coding DNA: TGCGCCAGCAGCTTACAGGGGGCAATTGGCTCTGGGGCCAACGTCCTGACTTTC.